Presented here are 21 T cell receptor beta chains from one specimen sequenced in a study of graft-versus-host responses after intestinal transplantation. Method: immunoSEQ multiplex PCR; TCRdb's copy keeps in-frame clones and lacks some. The sample has several thousand clones; around 25% are singletons. The source was alloreactive CD4+ T cells from a mixed lymphocyte reaction culture, collected before transplantation. Subset described: CFSE-low proliferating T cells sorted from approximately 6-day pre-transplant mixed lymphocyte reaction (GvH or HvG direction). The receptors derive from a human patient who was an organ donor for intestinal transplantation.

The rearrangement uses TRBV9 and TRBJ2-5, with TRBD1 matching 7 bases. The CDR3 is made up of 13 amino acids. The V gene's germline CDR1 is SGDLS and CDR2 YYNGEE. Trimming took 0 bases from V and 5 from J; bases not matched to a gene: 1. DNA of the CDR3: TGTGCCAGCAGCGTAGGAGGGGGCGAGACCCAGTACTTC. This encodes CASSVGGGETQYF.

This chain joins TRBV13 and TRBJ2-1; maybe TRBD2 (6 bases). Trimming removed 1 base at V and 8 bases at J, with 12 bases between. Per germline, CDR1 PRHDT and CDR2 FYEKMQ (reference sequence). CDR3 length: 14 residues. The CDR3 nucleotides read TGTGCCAGCAGCTTAGAGGGACTGACCGATGAGCAGTTCTTC. Protein sequence: CASSLEGLTDEQFF.

This clone was detected a few times. Since a much larger clone is just one base distant, this may be a read error. The chain links TRBV30 to TRBJ1-5; tentative D call: TRBD1 (5 bases). Germline CDR1 reads GTSNPN; CDR2 reads SVGIG (reference sequence). There are 13 residues in the CDR3. This chain's CDR3 is CAWCVQGNQPQHF. The CDR3 nucleotides read TGTGCCTGGTGTGTACAGGGCAATCAGCCCCAGCATTTT.

This clone was found a few times. The V call is TRBV6-6, the J call TRBJ2-7, with 10 positions matching TRBD1. V shed 7 bases, J shed 3 bases, and the junction held 3 bases outside the gene matches. Germline-derived CDR1 and CDR2 are MNHNY and SVGAGI (reference sequence). The CDR3 runs to 13 residues. In nucleotides, the CDR3 is TGTGCCAGCAAGAGGACAGGGGGCTACGAGCAGTACTTC. Translated, it gives CASKRTGGYEQYF.

Sample share makes this clone medium-sized. The chain uses TRBV7-2 and TRBJ1-3, with 8 bases matching TRBD1. Germline loops: CDR1 SGHTA, CDR2 FQGNSA. CDR3 length: 15 residues. Trimming took 4 bases from V and 3 from J; bases not matched to a gene: 5. CDR3 sequence reads: CASSYSGTGGNTIYF. The DNA for the CDR3 is TGTGCCAGCAGCTATTCCGGGACAGGTGGAAACACCATATATTTT.

This clone qualifies as medium-sized. The chain has TRBV19 and TRBJ2-5; TRBD2 is a possible D gene (7 bases). The V end lost 0 bases, the J end lost 5 bases, and 10 bases lay between the germline ends. The germline gives CDR1 LNHDA, CDR2 SQIVND (reference sequence). This CDR3 is 14 amino acids long. In DNA, the CDR3 is TGTGCCAGTAGTATAGATCGGGGGGCGGAGACCCAGTACTTC. Amino acid sequence: CASSIDRGAETQYF.

This clone occurred a few times. The V gene is TRBV6-5, the J gene TRBJ2-7; 10 bases are a match to TRBD2. V lost 6 bases, J lost 0 bases, and 2 bases stayed unmatched. From germline, CDR1 is MNHEY and CDR2 SVGAGI. This CDR3 is 14 amino acids long. The CDR3 here is CASRLAGGSYEQYF. CDR3 DNA: TGTGCCAGCAGGTTAGCGGGAGGCTCCTACGAGCAGTACTTC.

The rearrangement uses TRBV18 and TRBJ2-1; 13 bases line up with TRBD2. The germline V gene has CDR1 KGHSH and CDR2 LQKENI. V lost 1 base and J lost 2; bases outside the gene matches: 11. The CDR3 length is 20 residues. CDR3 sequence: CASSPRTVSGTSGTYNEQFF. The CDR3 nucleotides read TGTGCCAGCTCACCACGGACAGTTTCCGGGACTAGCGGGACCTACAATGAGCAGTTCTTC.

This sequence joins TRBV11-1 and TRBJ1-5, with 9 bases identical to TRBD1. CDR3 length: 16 residues. Trimming at V came to 1 base and at J to 4 bases, leaving 5 bases not matched to a gene. From germline, CDR1 is SGHAT and CDR2 FQDESV (reference sequence). The CDR3 DNA reads as TGTGCCAGCAGCTTAGGGTACGGGACAGGGAATCAGCCCCAGCATTTT. It codes for CASSLGYGTGNQPQHF.

The sample holds a few counts of this clone. The V gene is TRBV7-9, the J gene TRBJ2-1; TRBD2 agrees at 11 bases. This CDR3 is built from 16 residues. After removal of 2 bases from V and 7 bases from J, the junction contained 7 bases not matched to a gene. Germline V CDR1 and CDR2: SEHNR, FQNEAQ (reference sequence). Here the CDR3 DNA reads TGTGCCAGCAGCTTACTTTCTAGCGGGAGGTTTAATGAGCAGTTCTTC. Amino acid sequence: CASSLLSSGRFNEQFF.

Comments on this clone: An end of the junction does not agree with germline; a read error may underlie this. This rearrangement joins TRBV19 to TRBJ2-5; TRBD2 matches 8 bases. The CDR3 spans 15 residues. Per the germline V gene, CDR1 is LNHDA and CDR2 is SQIVND (reference sequence). The CDR3 loop is CAGSTTSEGWETQYF. CDR3 nucleotides: TGTGCCGGTAGTACGACTAGCGAGGGTTGGGAGACCCAGTACTTC.

This clone has more than one count but fewer than ten. The same CDR3 arises from other DNA sequences in this sample as well. V and J are TRBV28 and TRBJ2-7; possible D gene TRBD2, 6 bases. The ends were cut back, 5 bases at V and 3 bases at J, with 17 bases in the middle. CDR3 length equals 15 residues. The germline V gene encodes CDR1 MDHEN and CDR2 SYDVKM. CDR3 amino acids: CASSPLPSTSYEQYF. CDR3 bases: TGTGCCAGCAGTCCCCTGCCGTCGACTAGCTACGAGCAGTACTTC.

This clone was observed a few times. This chain connects TRBV7-9 to TRBJ2-3, with D hard to call. This CDR3 is built from 18 residues. Trimming removed 3 bases from V and 1 base from J, with 20 bases in between. Germline loops: CDR1 SEHNR, CDR2 FQNEAQ (reference sequence). The CDR3 sequence: CASSLRPGTVLGTDTQYF. In DNA form, the CDR3 reads TGTGCCAGCAGCTTGCGCCCTGGTACGGTTTTAGGCACAGATACGCAGTATTTT.

The V gene is TRBV7-2, the J gene TRBJ2-7; 10 bases match TRBD1. The germline gives CDR1 SGHTA, CDR2 FQGNSA. The CDR3 totals 15 residues. The V and J ends lost 5 bases and 3 bases, in that order; junction bases with no gene match: 7. The CDR3 sequence is CASSADRGPYYEQYF. The CDR3, as DNA: TGTGCCAGCAGCGCAGACAGGGGGCCTTACTACGAGCAGTACTTC. Drawing the rest from reference TRBV7-2 and TRBJ2-7, the complete variable domain is GAGVSQSPSNKVTEKGKDVELRCDPISGHTALYWYRQSLGQGLEFLIYFQGNSAPDKSGLPSDRFSAERTGGSVSTLTIQRTQQEDSAVYLCASSADRGPYYEQYFGPGTRLTVT.

Concerning this clone itself: This could be a read error, since a much larger clone is one nucleotide away. This chain connects TRBV6-1 to TRBJ1-2; D is unclear. The CDR3 covers 12 residues. Trimming cost V 0 bases and J 4 bases, with 3 bases left between them. Germline V gives CDR1 MNHNS, CDR2 SASEGT. The CDR3 reads CASSEALYGYTF. CDR3 DNA: TGTGCCAGCAGTGAAGCTCTCTATGGCTACACCTTC.

The chain carries TRBV4-2 and TRBJ2-7, with 12 bases matching TRBD2. From germline, CDR1 is LGHNA and CDR2 YNFKEQ. J gave up 3 bases and V 5 bases, and 8 bases lay outside the gene matches. The CDR3 totals 16 residues. The CDR3 bases are TGTGCCAGCAGCTTAAACCCGGGACTAGCGGGCTACGAGCAGTACTTC. Translation: CASSLNPGLAGYEQYF.

This clone appeared a few times. The rearrangement uses TRBV4-3 and TRBJ2-1; TRBD2 agrees at 9 bases. Germline CDR1 reads LGHNA; CDR2 reads YSLEER. J was trimmed by 12 bases and V by 0 bases; bases with no gene match: 9. The CDR3 has 15 amino acids. The CDR3 DNA sequence: TGCGCCAGCAGCCAAGAAATGGGACTAGCCTGGTTGCAGTTCTTC. It yields the protein CASSQEMGLAWLQFF.

The CDR3 DNA follows: TGCGCCAGCAGCCAACTAGCGGGAGACTACGAGCAGTACTTC. The encoded protein is CASSQLAGDYEQYF. The gene calls are TRBV4-1 and TRBJ2-7, with 10 bases aligning to TRBD2. The CDR3 totals 14 residues. Germline trimming cut 2 bases from V and 3 bases from J; bases unmatched to any gene: 1. Germline V gene lookup returns CDR1 MGHRA and CDR2 YSYEKL.

This clone ranks as medium-sized (0.01 to 0.1%). The chain combines TRBV11-2 with TRBJ2-6; no reliable D call. The germline V and J ends were trimmed by 5 bases and 4 bases, with 12 bases remaining between them. The CDR3 runs to 15 residues. Germline V lookup: CDR1 SGHAT, CDR2 FQNNGV. The CDR3 DNA follows: TGTGCCAGCAGCCTTCGGACGGTGGGGGCCAACGTCCTGACTTTC. Protein: CASSLRTVGANVLTF.

The chain has TRBV6-5 and TRBJ1-2; D is unresolved. Germline V CDR1 and CDR2: MNHEY, SVGAGI. This CDR3 contains 13 residues. The germline V and J ends were trimmed by 0 bases and 10 bases, with 12 bases remaining between them. The CDR3 sequence: CASSYSTPRAYTF. The CDR3 DNA sequence: TGTGCCAGCAGTTACTCGACGCCACGGGCCTACACCTTC.

This clone was picked up a small number of times. Other DNA sequences in the sample encode the same CDR3. The V call is TRBV5-5, the J call TRBJ2-5; 8 bases fit TRBD2. The DNA end favors TRBJ2-7, so the J call may be wrong. The CDR3 totals 15 residues. Germline V gene data show CDR1 as SGHKS and CDR2 as YYEKEE (reference sequence). This CDR3 reads CASSLGGSGIYEQYF. The CDR3 coding sequence is TGTGCCAGCAGCTTAGGGGGTAGCGGGATTTACGAGCAGTACTTC.